The clone carrying this TCR beta chain was detected a few times. What it binds is unknown. V lost 5 bases to trimming and J lost 0 bases, with 14 bases between them. CDR3 length: 15 residues. These data belong to a study of T-cell memory formation after mild COVID-19. As for the study in general: Largely donor-specific sequence clusters came from a couple of donors. Regarding the study as a whole: Pre-infection memory showed some responding clones, and this suggested that cross-reactive memory joined. Whether day 37 second-wave clones are SARS-CoV-2-specific was not confirmed.

5'RACE, which relied on constant-segment primers, yielded TCR alpha and TCR beta cDNA libraries carrying sample barcodes and UMIs. In TCRdb, the 5' RACE reads were re-called with MiXCR into one record per CDR3 protein. The sample has a few hundred thousand distinct CDR3 sequences; less than 25% are singletons. Sequenced input: PBMCs or a T cell subset sorted from them (not recorded which). This chain joins TRBV12-3 or TRBV12-4 and TRBJ2-7; D unresolved. The source is a man aged 18 to 30 who had mild COVID-19 (a few samples of this study predate the infection). Cell type and time point are not known. The CDR3 region is CASSAPADLSYEQYV. The CDR3 bases are TGTGCCAGCAGTGCCCCAGCAGACCTCTCCTACGAGCAGTACGTC.